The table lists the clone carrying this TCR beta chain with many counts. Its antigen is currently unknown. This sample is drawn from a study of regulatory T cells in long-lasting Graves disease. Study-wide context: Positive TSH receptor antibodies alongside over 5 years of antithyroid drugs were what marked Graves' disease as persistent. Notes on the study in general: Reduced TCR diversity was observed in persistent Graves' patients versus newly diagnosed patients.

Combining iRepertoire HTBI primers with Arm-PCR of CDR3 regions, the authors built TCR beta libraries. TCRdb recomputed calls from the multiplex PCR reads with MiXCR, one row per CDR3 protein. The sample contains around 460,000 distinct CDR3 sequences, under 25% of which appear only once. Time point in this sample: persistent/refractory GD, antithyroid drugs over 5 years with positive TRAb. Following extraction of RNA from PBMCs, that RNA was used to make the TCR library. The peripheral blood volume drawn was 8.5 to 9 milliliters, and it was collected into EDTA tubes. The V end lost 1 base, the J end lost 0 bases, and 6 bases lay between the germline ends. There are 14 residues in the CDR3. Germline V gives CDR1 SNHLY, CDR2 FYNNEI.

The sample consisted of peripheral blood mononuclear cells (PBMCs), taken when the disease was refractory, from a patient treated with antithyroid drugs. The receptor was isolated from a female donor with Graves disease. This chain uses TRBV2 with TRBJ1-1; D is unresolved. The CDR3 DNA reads TGTGCCAGCAGTGAAGGCTCCCTGAACACTGAAGCTTTCTTT. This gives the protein CASSEGSLNTEAFF.